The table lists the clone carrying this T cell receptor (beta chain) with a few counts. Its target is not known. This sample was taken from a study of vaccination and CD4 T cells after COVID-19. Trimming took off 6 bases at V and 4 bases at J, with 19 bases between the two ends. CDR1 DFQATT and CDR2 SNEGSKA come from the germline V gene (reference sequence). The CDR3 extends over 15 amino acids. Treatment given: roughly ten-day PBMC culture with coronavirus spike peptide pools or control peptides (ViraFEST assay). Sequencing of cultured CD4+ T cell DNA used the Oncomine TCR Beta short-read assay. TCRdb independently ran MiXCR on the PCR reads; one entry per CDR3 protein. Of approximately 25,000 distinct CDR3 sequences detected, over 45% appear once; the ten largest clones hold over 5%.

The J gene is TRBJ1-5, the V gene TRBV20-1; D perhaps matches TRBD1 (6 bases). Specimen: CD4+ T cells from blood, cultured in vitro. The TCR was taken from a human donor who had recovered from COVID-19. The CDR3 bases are TGCAGTGCATATTCCGGGACAAGCGATAATCAGCCCCAGCATTTT. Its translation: CSAYSGTSDNQPQHF.